The source of this TCR beta chain is a study of T cells expressing NK-cell markers. Overall study: Sorted CD3+CD56-NKG2C+, CD3+CD56+NKG2C- and CD3+CD56+NKG2C+ T cells were the source of the TCR beta repertoires. HCMV seropositivity marked seven of the eight sequenced donors; one was seronegative.

Following a re-call of the 5' RACE reads, TCRdb has one entry per CDR3 protein and lacks DNA. Its listing shows about 430,000 distinct CDR3 sequences. The receptor was derived from a woman in her fifties or sixties in good health. Sequenced material: blood T cells: a sorted CD56 or NKG2C T cell subset, CD4+ or CD8+ T cells, or bulk PBMC T cells (not recorded which).

The CDR3 loop is CSATGTSGYEQFF. The chain couples TRBV20-1 to TRBJ2-1; TCRdb's D call of TRBD2 is untestable without DNA. The CDR3 runs to 13 residues. Germline V CDR1 and CDR2: DFQATT, SNEGSKA (reference sequence).